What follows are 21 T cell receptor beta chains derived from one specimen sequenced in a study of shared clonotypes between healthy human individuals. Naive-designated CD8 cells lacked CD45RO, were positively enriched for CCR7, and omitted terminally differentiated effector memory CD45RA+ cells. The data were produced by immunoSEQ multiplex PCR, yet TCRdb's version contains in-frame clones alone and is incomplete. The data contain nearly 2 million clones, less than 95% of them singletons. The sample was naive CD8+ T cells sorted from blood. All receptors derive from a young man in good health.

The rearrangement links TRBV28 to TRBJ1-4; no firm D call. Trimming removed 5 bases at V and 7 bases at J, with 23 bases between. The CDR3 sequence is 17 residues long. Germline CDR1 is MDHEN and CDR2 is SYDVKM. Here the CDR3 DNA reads TGTGCCAGCAGTCCACTCACCCCCACCGGGAAGGGTGAAAAACTGTTTTTT. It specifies CASSPLTPTGKGEKLFF. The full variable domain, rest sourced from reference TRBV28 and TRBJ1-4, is DVKVTQSSRYLVKRTGEKVFLECVQDMDHENMFWYRQDPGLGLRLIYFSYDVKMKEKGDIPEGYSVSREKKERFSLILESASTNQTSMYLCASSPLTPTGKGEKLFFGSGTQLSVL.

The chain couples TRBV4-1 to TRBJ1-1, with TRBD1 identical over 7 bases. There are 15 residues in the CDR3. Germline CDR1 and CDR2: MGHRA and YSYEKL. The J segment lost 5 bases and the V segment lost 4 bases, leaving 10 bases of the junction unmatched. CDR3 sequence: CASSPMGQWGTEAFF. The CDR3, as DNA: TGCGCCAGCAGCCCGATGGGACAGTGGGGGACTGAAGCTTTCTTT.

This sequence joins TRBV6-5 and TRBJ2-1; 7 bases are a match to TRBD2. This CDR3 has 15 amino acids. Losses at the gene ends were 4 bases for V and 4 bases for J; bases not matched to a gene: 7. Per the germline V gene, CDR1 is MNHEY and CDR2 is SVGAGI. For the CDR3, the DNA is TGTGCCAGCAGTTGGGGCGGGAGTCGTTACAATGAGCAGTTCTTC. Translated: CASSWGGSRYNEQFF.

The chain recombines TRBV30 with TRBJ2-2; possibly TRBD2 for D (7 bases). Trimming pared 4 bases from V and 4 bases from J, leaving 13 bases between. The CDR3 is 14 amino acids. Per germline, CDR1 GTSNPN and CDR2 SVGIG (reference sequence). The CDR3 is CAWTAGAGTGELFF. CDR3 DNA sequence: TGTGCCTGGACGGCGGGGGCGGGCACCGGGGAGCTGTTTTTT. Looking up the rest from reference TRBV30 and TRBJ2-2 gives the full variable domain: SQTIHQWPATLVQPVGSPLSLECTVEGTSNPNLYWYRQAAGRGLQLLFYSVGIGQISSEVPQNLSASRPQDRQFILSSKKLLLSDSGFYLCAWTAGAGTGELFFGEGSRLTVL.

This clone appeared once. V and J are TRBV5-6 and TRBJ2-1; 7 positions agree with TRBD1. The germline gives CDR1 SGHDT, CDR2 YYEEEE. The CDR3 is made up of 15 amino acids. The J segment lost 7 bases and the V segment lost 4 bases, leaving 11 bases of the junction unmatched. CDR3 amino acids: CASSPPGGRGNEQFF. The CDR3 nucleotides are TGTGCCAGCAGCCCCCCAGGGGGACGCGGAAATGAGCAGTTCTTC.

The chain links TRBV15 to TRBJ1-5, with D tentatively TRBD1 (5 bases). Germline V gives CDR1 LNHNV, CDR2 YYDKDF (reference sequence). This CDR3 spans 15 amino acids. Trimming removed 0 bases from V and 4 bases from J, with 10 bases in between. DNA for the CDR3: TGTGCCACCAGCAGAGAGACAGAAGTAAATCAGCCCCAGCATTTT. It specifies CATSRETEVNQPQHF.

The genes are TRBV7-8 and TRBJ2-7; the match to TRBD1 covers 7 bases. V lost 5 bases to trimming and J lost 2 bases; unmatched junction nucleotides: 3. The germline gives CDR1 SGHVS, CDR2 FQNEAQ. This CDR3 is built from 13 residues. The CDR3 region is CASSVTGTYEQYF. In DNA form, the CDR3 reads TGTGCCAGCAGCGTGACAGGGACCTACGAGCAGTACTTC.

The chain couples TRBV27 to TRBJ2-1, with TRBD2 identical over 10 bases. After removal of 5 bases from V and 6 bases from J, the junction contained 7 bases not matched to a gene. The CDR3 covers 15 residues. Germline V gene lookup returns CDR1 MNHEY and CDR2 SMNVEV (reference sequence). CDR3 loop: CASSVSGRAGNEQFF. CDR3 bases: TGTGCCAGCAGTGTAAGCGGGAGGGCCGGCAATGAGCAGTTCTTC.

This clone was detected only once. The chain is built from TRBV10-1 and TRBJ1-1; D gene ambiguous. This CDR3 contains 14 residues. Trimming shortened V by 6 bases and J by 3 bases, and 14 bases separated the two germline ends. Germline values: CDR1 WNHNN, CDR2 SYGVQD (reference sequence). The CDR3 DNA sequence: TGCGCCAGCAGCCAAACTATAGGCGACACTGAAGCTTTCTTT. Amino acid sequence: CASSQTIGDTEAFF.

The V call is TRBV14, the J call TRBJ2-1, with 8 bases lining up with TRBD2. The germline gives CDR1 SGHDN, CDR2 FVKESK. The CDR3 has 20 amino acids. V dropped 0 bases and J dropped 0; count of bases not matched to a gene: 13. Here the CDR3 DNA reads TGTGCCAGCAGCCAAGATCTTATGCTAGCGGGTGCGAGCTCCTACAATGAGCAGTTCTTC. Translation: CASSQDLMLAGASSYNEQFF.

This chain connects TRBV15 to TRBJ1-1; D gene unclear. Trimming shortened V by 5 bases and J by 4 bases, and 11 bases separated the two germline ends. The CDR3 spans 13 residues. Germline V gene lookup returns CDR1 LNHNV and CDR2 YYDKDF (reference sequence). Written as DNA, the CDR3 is TGTGCCACCAGCCTCGGTACGAGCACTGAAGCTTTCTTT. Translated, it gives CATSLGTSTEAFF.

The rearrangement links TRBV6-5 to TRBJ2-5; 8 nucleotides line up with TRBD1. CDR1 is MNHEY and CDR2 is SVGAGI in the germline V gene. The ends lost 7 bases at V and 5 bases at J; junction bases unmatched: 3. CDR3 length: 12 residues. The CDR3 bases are TGTGCCAGCAAAGGGACAGGTGAGACCCAGTACTTC. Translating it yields CASKGTGETQYF.

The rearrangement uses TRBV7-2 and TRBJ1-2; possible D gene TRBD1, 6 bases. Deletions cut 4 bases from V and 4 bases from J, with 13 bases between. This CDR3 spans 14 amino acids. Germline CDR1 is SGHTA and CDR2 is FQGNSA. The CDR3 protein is CASSSRQDLYGYTF. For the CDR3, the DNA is TGTGCCAGCAGCTCCCGACAGGACCTCTATGGCTACACCTTC.

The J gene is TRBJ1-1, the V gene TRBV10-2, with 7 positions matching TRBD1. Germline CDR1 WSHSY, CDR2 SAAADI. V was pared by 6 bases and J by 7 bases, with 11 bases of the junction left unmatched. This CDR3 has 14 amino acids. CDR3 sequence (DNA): TGCGCCAGCAGGGGAACCGGGACAGTATATGAAGCTTTCTTT. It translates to CASRGTGTVYEAFF.

The CDR3 sequence is CASSPTTGVGDHEQYF. Written as DNA, the CDR3 is TGTGCCAGCAGCCCAACTACGGGGGTGGGGGACCACGAGCAGTACTTC. The V gene is TRBV6-6, the J gene TRBJ2-7, with a possible D match to TRBD2 (6 bases). The CDR3 is 16 amino acids. The ends were cut back, 6 bases at V and 5 bases at J, with 23 bases in the middle. Germline V gives CDR1 MNHNY, CDR2 SVGAGI (reference sequence).

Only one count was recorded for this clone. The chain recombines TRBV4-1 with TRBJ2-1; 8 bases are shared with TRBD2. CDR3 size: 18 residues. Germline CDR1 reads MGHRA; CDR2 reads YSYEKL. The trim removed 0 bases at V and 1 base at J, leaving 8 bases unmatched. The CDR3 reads CASSQDRLAKGSYNEQFF. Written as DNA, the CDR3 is TGCGCCAGCAGCCAAGATAGACTAGCGAAAGGGTCCTACAATGAGCAGTTCTTC.

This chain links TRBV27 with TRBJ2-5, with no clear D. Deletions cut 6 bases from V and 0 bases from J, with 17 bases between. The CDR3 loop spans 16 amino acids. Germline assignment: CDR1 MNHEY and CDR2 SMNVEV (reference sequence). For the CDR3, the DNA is TGTGCCAGCAGCCCGCTGGGGATCCCAGACCAAGAGACCCAGTACTTC. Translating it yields CASSPLGIPDQETQYF.

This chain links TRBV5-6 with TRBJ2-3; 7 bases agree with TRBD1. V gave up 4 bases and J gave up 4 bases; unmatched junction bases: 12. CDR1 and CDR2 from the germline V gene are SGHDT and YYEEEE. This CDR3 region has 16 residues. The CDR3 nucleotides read TGTGCCAGCAGCCCCAAGACAGGGCTAGTCGCAGATACGCAGTATTTT. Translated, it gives CASSPKTGLVADTQYF. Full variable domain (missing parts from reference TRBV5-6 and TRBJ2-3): DAGVTQSPTHLIKTRGQQVTLRCSPKSGHDTVSWYQQALGQGPQFIFQYYEEEERQRGNFPDRFSGHQFPNYSSELNVNALLLGDSALYLCASSPKTGLVADTQYFGPGTRLTVL.

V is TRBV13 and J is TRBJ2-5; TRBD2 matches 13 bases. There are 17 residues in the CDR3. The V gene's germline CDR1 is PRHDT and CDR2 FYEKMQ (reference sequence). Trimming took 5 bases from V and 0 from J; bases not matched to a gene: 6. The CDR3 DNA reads TGTGCCAGCAGCCCTGGGACTAGCGGGGCCCACCAAGAGACCCAGTACTTC. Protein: CASSPGTSGAHQETQYF. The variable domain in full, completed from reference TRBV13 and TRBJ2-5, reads AAGVIQSPRHLIKEKRETATLKCYPIPRHDTVYWYQQGPGQDPQFLISFYEKMQSDKGSIPDRFSAQQFSDYHSELNMSSLELGDSALYFCASSPGTSGAHQETQYFGPGTRLLVL.

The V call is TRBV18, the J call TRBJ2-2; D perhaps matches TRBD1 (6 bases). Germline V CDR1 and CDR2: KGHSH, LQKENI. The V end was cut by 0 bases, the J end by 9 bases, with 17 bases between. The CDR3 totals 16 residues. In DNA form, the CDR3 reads TGTGCCAGCTCACCACCGTCCGTACAGGGAACGTGGGAGCTGTTTTTT. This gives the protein CASSPPSVQGTWELFF.

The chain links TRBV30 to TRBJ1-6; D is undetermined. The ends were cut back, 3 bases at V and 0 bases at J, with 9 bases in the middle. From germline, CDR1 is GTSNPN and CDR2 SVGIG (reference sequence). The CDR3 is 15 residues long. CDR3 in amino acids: CAWRIWDSYNSPLHF. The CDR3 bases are TGTGCCTGGAGAATTTGGGACTCCTATAATTCACCCCTCCACTTT.